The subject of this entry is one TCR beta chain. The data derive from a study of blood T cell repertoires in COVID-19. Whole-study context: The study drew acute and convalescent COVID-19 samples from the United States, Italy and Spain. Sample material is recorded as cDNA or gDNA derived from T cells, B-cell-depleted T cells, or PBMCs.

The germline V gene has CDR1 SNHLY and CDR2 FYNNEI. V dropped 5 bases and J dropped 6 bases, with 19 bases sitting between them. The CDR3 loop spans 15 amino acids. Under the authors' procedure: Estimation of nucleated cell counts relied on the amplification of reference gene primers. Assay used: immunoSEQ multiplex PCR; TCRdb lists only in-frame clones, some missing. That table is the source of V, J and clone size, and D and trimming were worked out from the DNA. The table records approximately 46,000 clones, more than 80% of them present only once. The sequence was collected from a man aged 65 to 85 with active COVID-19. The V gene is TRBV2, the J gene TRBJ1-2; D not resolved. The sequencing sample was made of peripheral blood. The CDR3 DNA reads TGTGCCAGCAGTCTCCTACAGTACCCCTCCCATGGCTACACCTTC. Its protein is CASSLLQYPSHGYTF.